These T cell receptor beta chains were read from a single sample in a study of T-cell reconstitution after alpha-beta-depleted transplantation in children. TCRdb re-derived calls from the PCR reads in MiXCR, one entry per CDR3 protein. The sample contains about 500,000 distinct CDR3 sequences, roughly 33% of which appear only once. The sample consisted of PBMCs from the stem cell graft donor, taken from the stem cell graft. The receptor source for this set is a human donor who donated a stem cell graft to a child with aplastic anemia. Each CDR3 is given with its conserved first and last residue. Some rows have no size entry. The others give once, few or many, or a class for an expanded clone.

v_call	j_call	clone_size	cdr3_aa
TRBV7-2	TRBJ1-1	.	CASRGDNWNTEAFF
TRBV5-4	TRBJ2-5	.	CASSLGAGTGVEETQYF
TRBV7-2	TRBJ2-7	.	CASSFPLAGGGEQYF
TRBV4-1	TRBJ2-2	few	CASSYGQGSTGELFF
TRBV5-1	TRBJ1-1	few	CASSSTGFNTEAFF
TRBV20-1	TRBJ2-4	few	CSASPGRDGVLDIQYF
TRBV12-3/TRBV12-4	TRBJ1-3	.	CASSFVAGNTIYF
TRBV20-1	TRBJ2-7	few	CSARDADPYEQYF
TRBV12-3/TRBV12-4	TRBJ2-4	.	CASSLARQRAKNIQYF
TRBV9	TRBJ1-5	.	CASSVGLGSNQPQHF
TRBV15	TRBJ1-4	few	CATSRDRQTNEKLFF
TRBV6-2/TRBV6-3	TRBJ1-2	few	CASSYSRSGGYGYTF
TRBV6-5	TRBJ1-4	few	CASSHYGTATNEKLFF
TRBV7-2	TRBJ1-5	.	CASSLGQGRGGRQPQHF
TRBV5-1	TRBJ2-3	.	CASSLAGASGADTQYF
TRBV5-6	TRBJ2-1	.	CASSLASGAINEQFF
TRBV12-3/TRBV12-4	TRBJ1-6	.	CASSVDRGHGNSPLHF
TRBV6-1	TRBJ2-5	.	CATDNLGGGKETQYF
TRBV6-1	TRBJ2-7	.	CASGGRSGHEQYF
TRBV5-1	TRBJ2-3	.	CASSLAGGGPGTKADTQYF
TRBV11-2	TRBJ1-6	.	CASSFPNSPLHF
TRBV2	TRBJ2-7	.	CASSRTSGRDEQYF
TRBV6-2/TRBV6-3	TRBJ1-5	.	CASSYSKRGSNQPQHF
TRBV24-1	TRBJ2-1	few	CATSERAPGYEQFF